This TCR beta chain was sequenced during a study of cytomegalovirus exposure and HLA in healthy donors. Study-level findings and limits: Reported performance of the classifier showed diagnosis of cytomegalovirus status with high specificity and sensitivity. A list of 150 or so TCR beta chains associated with cytomegalovirus was given. A later analysis found first-cohort TCR clusters tended to co-occur in the 120 validation repertoires.

Separate from the approximately 700-subject first cohort was the approximately 120-subject validation cohort, to which the donors belonged. TCRdb's table, derived via immunoSEQ multiplex PCR, lists solely in-frame clones and lacks some. Among roughly 150,000 clones listed, 88% were seen once. About this clone itself: Its antigen remains unidentified.

V shed 3 bases and J shed 0 bases, with 9 bases lying between them. The CDR3 extends over 16 amino acids. Per germline, CDR1 MNHEY and CDR2 SMNVEV (reference sequence). This chain connects TRBV27 to TRBJ2-6; TRBD1 might be the D (5 bases). Sequencing was performed on PBMCs. The receptor was derived from a man aged 18-30 years in good health and CMV-seronegative. The DNA for the CDR3 is TGTGCCAGCAGTTTCAGACAGCTCTCTGGGGCCAACGTCCTGACTTTC. Residues: CASSFRQLSGANVLTF.